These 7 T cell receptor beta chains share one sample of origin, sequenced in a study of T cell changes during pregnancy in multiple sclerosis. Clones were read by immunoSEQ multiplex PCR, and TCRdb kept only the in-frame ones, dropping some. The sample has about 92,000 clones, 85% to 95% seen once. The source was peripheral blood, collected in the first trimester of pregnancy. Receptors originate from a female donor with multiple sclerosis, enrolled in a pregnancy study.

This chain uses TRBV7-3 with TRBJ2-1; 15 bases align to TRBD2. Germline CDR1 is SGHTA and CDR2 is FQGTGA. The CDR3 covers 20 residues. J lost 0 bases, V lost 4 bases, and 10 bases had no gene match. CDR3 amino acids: CASSYSGLAGGNSSYNEQFF. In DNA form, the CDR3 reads TGTGCCAGCAGCTACTCGGGACTAGCGGGAGGTAATAGCTCCTACAATGAGCAGTTCTTC.

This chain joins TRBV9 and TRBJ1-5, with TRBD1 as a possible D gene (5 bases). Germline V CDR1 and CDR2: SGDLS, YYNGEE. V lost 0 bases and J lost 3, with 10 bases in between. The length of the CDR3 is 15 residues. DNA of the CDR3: TGTGCCAGCAGCGTAGGGGAAGGGGCCAATCAGCCCCAGCATTTT. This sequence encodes CASSVGEGANQPQHF.

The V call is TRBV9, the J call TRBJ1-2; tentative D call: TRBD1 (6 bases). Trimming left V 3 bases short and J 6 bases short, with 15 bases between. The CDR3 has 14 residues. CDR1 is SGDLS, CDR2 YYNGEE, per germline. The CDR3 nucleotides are TGTGCCAGCAGCGCCGACAGGAATCAAAATGGCTACACCTTC. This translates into CASSADRNQNGYTF.

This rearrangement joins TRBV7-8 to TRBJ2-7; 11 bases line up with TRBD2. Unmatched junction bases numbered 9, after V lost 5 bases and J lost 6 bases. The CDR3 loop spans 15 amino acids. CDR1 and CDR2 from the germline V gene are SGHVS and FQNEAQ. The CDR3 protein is CASSNRLAGRSEQYF. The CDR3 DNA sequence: TGTGCCAGCAGCAACAGACTAGCGGGAAGGAGCGAGCAGTACTTC.

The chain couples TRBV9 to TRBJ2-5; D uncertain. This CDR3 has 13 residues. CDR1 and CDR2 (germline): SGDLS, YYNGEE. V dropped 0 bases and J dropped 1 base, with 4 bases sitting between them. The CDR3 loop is CASSVASQETQYF. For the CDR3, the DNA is TGTGCCAGCAGCGTAGCTTCCCAAGAGACCCAGTACTTC.

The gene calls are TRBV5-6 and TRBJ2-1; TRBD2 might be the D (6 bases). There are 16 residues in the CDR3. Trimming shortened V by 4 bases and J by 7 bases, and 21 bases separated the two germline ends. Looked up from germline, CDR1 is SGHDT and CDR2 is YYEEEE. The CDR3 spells CASSPPGRAAGNEQFF. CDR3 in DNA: TGTGCCAGCAGCCCACCGGGCAGGGCCGCGGGAAATGAGCAGTTCTTC.

The CDR3: CASSLRGGEAFF. CDR3 sequence (DNA): TGTGCCAGCAGTTTGAGGGGGGGTGAAGCTTTCTTT. The chain carries TRBV27 and TRBJ1-1; tentative D call: TRBD1 (6 bases). The CDR3 length is 12 residues. Germline CDR1 MNHEY, CDR2 SMNVEV (reference sequence). Trimming cost V 3 bases and J 7 bases, with 9 bases left between them.